This T cell receptor beta chain originates from a study of T-cell memory formation after mild COVID-19. Study-wide context: The study found TCR clusters largely donor specific.

This clonotype was observed a few times. This CDR3 contains 16 residues. CDR1 LGHDT and CDR2 YNNKEL come from the germline V gene (reference sequence). V shed 1 base and J 4 bases; nucleotides not matched to a gene: 3. TCRdb reprocessed the 5' RACE reads via MiXCR and lists one record per CDR3 protein. Found here are about half a million distinct CDR3 sequences, roughly 18% of them singletons; the top ten hold about 12%. The sequenced sample was PBMCs or a T cell subset sorted from them (not recorded which). This sequence originates from an adult woman who had mild COVID-19 (a few samples of this study predate the infection). Cell type and time point are not known. This sequence joins TRBV3-1 and TRBJ2-3; 12 bases line up with TRBD2. The CDR3 DNA follows: TGTGCCAGCAGCCAAGGGACTAGCGGGGTTGCAGATACGCAGTATTTT. Translation: CASSQGTSGVADTQYF.